This TCR beta chain was sequenced in a study of T cell responses to AZD1222 COVID-19 vaccine. Findings and caveats of the study: White British donors predominated, females outnumbered males, and clonal diversity was possibly underestimated.

As concerns this clone: No antigen is known for it.

Measured with immunoSEQ multiplex PCR; TCRdb has only the in-frame clones, and not every one. Seen here are 80,000 to 90,000 clones, 85% to 90% observed once, and the top ten hold just under 5%. Trimming shortened V by 8 bases and J by 5 bases, and 15 bases separated the two germline ends. The CDR3 is 13 residues long. Germline CDR1 KGHSH, CDR2 LQKENI. V and J are TRBV18 and TRBJ2-5; D may be TRBD1 (7 bases). This clonotype originated in an adult who received the AZD1222 COVID-19 vaccine. Source: peripheral blood, taken 28 days after the second AZD1222 dose. The DNA of the CDR3 is TGTGCCAGCAGCAGGGGGACTCAGGAGACCCAGTACTTC. Translating gives CASSRGTQETQYF.